This T cell receptor beta chain came from a study of T cell responses to AZD1222 COVID-19 vaccine. This clone came up once. Its target is unknown. Study outcomes and limitations: Spike was spanned by vaccine-associated CD4 TCRs, with dominance at 160-218 and 743-854.

Profiling relied on immunoSEQ multiplex PCR, and the TCRdb table lists in-frame clones only, not all of them. Here the sample spans fewer than 100,000 clones, around 90% being singletons. This clonotype was sampled from an adult in good health. The sequencing here drew on peripheral blood, taken on day 0 of AZD1222 vaccination.

CDR3 sequence: CAISLGREDGYTF. The DNA of the CDR3 is TGTGCCATCAGCTTGGGGAGGGAGGATGGCTACACCTTC. The chain employs TRBV10-3 and TRBJ1-2; D call uncertain. The CDR3 is made up of 13 amino acids. The ends were cut back, 6 bases at V and 6 bases at J, with 14 bases in the middle. Germline assignment: CDR1 ENHRY and CDR2 SYGVKD.